The 28 T cell receptor beta chains given below trace back to one sample, sequenced in a study of monozygotic twins with inflammatory bowel disease. TCRdb re-called the 5' RACE reads, yielding one record per CDR3 amino acid sequence without DNA. The sample table includes about 170,000 distinct CDR3 sequences. The sample was blood. Receptors originate from a human donor with ulcerative colitis or Crohn's disease, or a healthy co-twin of an affected twin (not recorded which).

The gene calls are TRBV4-1 and TRBJ2-3; TCRdb picks TRBD2, but there is no DNA to check that call. In germline, CDR1 is MGHRA, CDR2 YSYEKL. The CDR3 consists of 15 residues. This CDR3 is CASSQLAGSTDTQYF.

The chain recombines TRBV11-1 with TRBJ1-6; checking the TCRdb D call of TRBD1 is not possible without DNA. The V gene's germline CDR1 is SGHAT and CDR2 FQDESV (reference sequence). This CDR3 has 15 amino acids. The CDR3 protein is CASRGTAPSNSPLHF.

CDR3 in amino acids: CATSGTSGSSYNEQFF. The J gene is TRBJ2-1, the V gene TRBV24-1; TCRdb selects TRBD2, and the lack of DNA leaves this call unchecked. This CDR3 is built from 16 residues. Germline-derived CDR1 and CDR2 are KGHDR and SFDVKD.

This rearrangement joins TRBV15 to TRBJ2-7; TCRdb's assignment of TRBD2 cannot be checked, as there is no DNA. In germline, CDR1 is LNHNV, CDR2 YYDKDF (reference sequence). The CDR3 is made up of 21 amino acids. The CDR3 loop is CATSLWSPKSHNLLSSYEQYF.

The rearrangement uses TRBV5-1 and TRBJ1-2. The CDR3 consists of 16 residues. The germline gives CDR1 SGHRS, CDR2 YFSETQ. The CDR3 sequence is CASSPQDVRGSYGYTF.

The chain carries TRBV7-3 and TRBJ2-1; absent DNA, TCRdb's TRBD2 call cannot be checked. The V gene's germline CDR1 is SGHTA and CDR2 FQGTGA. This CDR3 contains 16 residues. The CDR3 here is CASSSPWAGGPNEQFF. Drawing the rest from reference TRBV7-3 and TRBJ2-1, the complete variable domain is GAGVSQTPSNKVTEKGKYVELRCDPISGHTALYWYRQSLGQGPEFLIYFQGTGAADDSGLPNDRFFAVRPEGSVSTLKIQRTERGDSAVYLCASSSPWAGGPNEQFFGPGTRLTVL.

This chain connects TRBV6-1 to TRBJ1-5. The germline V gene has CDR1 MNHNS and CDR2 SASEGT. The CDR3 runs 15 residues. The CDR3 loop is CASSAGPWSNQPQHF.

The chain combines TRBV29-1 with TRBJ2-3; absent DNA, TCRdb's TRBD2 call cannot be checked. The V gene's germline CDR1 is SQVTM and CDR2 ANQGSEA. The CDR3 has 14 amino acids. This CDR3 is CSVTSGSSTDTQYF.

The rearrangement links TRBV20-1 to TRBJ1-5; the TCRdb call, TRBD1, lacks DNA for checking. CDR3 length: 13 amino acids. The germline V gene encodes CDR1 DFQATT and CDR2 SNEGSKA (reference sequence). CDR3 sequence reads: CSARRTENQPQHF.

The chain couples TRBV9 to TRBJ1-1; TCRdb designates TRBD1, a call that cannot be tested without DNA. The length of the CDR3 is 13 residues. The V gene's germline CDR1 is SGDLS and CDR2 YYNGEE. CDR3 sequence reads: CASSVRGQGEAFF.

The chain couples TRBV19 to TRBJ2-1; TCRdb's assignment of TRBD2 cannot be checked, as there is no DNA. The CDR3 covers 14 residues. From germline, CDR1 is LNHDA and CDR2 SQIVND (reference sequence). The CDR3 region is CASKASGGNNEQFF.

This chain uses TRBV29-1 with TRBJ2-5; TCRdb proposes TRBD1, but this gene call is untestable without DNA. The CDR3 has 18 amino acids. The germline gives CDR1 SQVTM, CDR2 ANQGSEA. The CDR3 loop reads CSVEPNHRLRGRGETQYF.

The chain couples TRBV9 to TRBJ2-6. Germline V gene lookup returns CDR1 SGDLS and CDR2 YYNGEE. The CDR3 is 15 amino acids. The CDR3 protein is CASSSIGSGANVLTF. Full variable domain (missing parts from reference TRBV9 and TRBJ2-6): DSGVTQTPKHLITATGQRVTLRCSPRSGDLSVYWYQQSLDQGLQFLIQYYNGEERAKGNILERFSAQQFPDLHSELNLSSLELGDSALYFCASSSIGSGANVLTFGAGSRLTVL.

The genes are TRBV11-1 and TRBJ2-1; there is no DNA to check the TCRdb D call of TRBD1. This CDR3 has 18 residues. Germline V CDR1 and CDR2: SGHAT, FQDESV (reference sequence). The CDR3 region is CASSLGGRRRPPYNEQFF.

The chain has TRBV6-5 and TRBJ1-5. The CDR3 is 15 residues long. Looked up from germline, CDR1 is MNHEY and CDR2 is SVGAGI. The CDR3 is CASSYRAGGNQPQHF.

The J gene is TRBJ2-1, the V gene TRBV6-1; TCRdb returns TRBD2, unconfirmable since there is no DNA. CDR3 size: 14 residues. Per germline, CDR1 MNHNS and CDR2 SASEGT. CDR3 protein: CASSEILRRGLLFF.

The chain combines TRBV11-2 with TRBJ2-7; the D gene TCRdb calls, TRBD2, cannot be checked with no DNA. Germline CDR1 SGHAT, CDR2 FQNNGV. This CDR3 contains 18 residues. CDR3 region: CASSFRAGTSGTSYEQYF. The entire variable domain, with the rest obtained from reference TRBV11-2 and TRBJ2-7, is as follows: EAGVAQSPRYKIIEKRQSVAFWCNPISGHATLYWYQQILGQGPKLLIQFQNNGVVDDSQLPKDRFSAERLKGVDSTLKIQPAKLEDSAVYLCASSFRAGTSGTSYEQYFGPGTRLTVT.

The chain is built from TRBV20-1 and TRBJ1-5. The CDR3 runs 15 residues. Germline-derived CDR1 and CDR2 are DFQATT and SNEGSKA (reference sequence). The CDR3 loop reads CSARIRVGSNQPQHF.

The rearrangement joins TRBV7-2 to TRBJ2-1; lacking DNA, the TRBD1 call made by TCRdb goes unchecked. The germline V gene has CDR1 SGHTA and CDR2 FQGNSA. There are 16 residues in the CDR3. Here the CDR3 reads CASSLEFQGTYNEQFF.

The J gene is TRBJ2-2, the V gene TRBV5-1. This CDR3 comprises 15 residues. Germline CDR1 and CDR2: SGHRS and YFSETQ. CDR3 residues: CASSRRDTNTGELFF. Looking up the rest from reference TRBV5-1 and TRBJ2-2 gives the full variable domain: KAGVTQTPRYLIKTRGQQVTLSCSPISGHRSVSWYQQTPGQGLQFLFEYFSETQRNKGNFPGRFSGRQFSNSRSEMNVSTLELGDSALYLCASSRRDTNTGELFFGEGSRLTVL.

The rearrangement links TRBV27 to TRBJ1-3. The CDR3 loop spans 13 amino acids. The V gene's germline CDR1 is MNHEY and CDR2 SMNVEV (reference sequence). CDR3 amino acids: CASSRRPGNTIYF.

The gene calls are TRBV3-1 and TRBJ2-7; TCRdb proposes TRBD2, but this gene call is untestable without DNA. Germline CDR1 and CDR2: LGHDT and YNNKEL (reference sequence). This CDR3 contains 17 residues. The CDR3 is CASSQIKSPGLAGEQYF.

V usage is TRBV30 and J usage is TRBJ2-7. Germline lookup yields CDR1 GTSNPN and CDR2 SVGIG (reference sequence). The CDR3 totals 14 residues. The CDR3 spells CACRGQGLSREQYF.

The chain uses TRBV7-9 and TRBJ1-5. This CDR3 is 14 amino acids long. Germline CDR1 and CDR2: SEHNR and FQNEAQ (reference sequence). CDR3 residues: CASSSDPSYQPQHF.

The genes are TRBV7-6 and TRBJ2-1; the TRBD1 assignment by TCRdb is unverifiable without DNA. The CDR3 consists of 13 residues. The germline V gene encodes CDR1 SGHVS and CDR2 FNYEAQ. CDR3 region: CASSTLQGSEQFF.

The J gene is TRBJ2-1, the V gene TRBV29-1; checking the TCRdb D call of TRBD1 is not possible without DNA. The CDR3 spans 14 residues. Germline V gives CDR1 SQVTM, CDR2 ANQGSEA. The CDR3 is CSVSQGSGYNEQFF.

V gene TRBV25-1 combines with J gene TRBJ2-5; there is no DNA to check the TCRdb D call of TRBD1. The V gene's germline CDR1 is MGHDK and CDR2 SYGVNS. The CDR3 has 13 residues. The CDR3 loop reads CASSDPGKETQYF. Combining the CDR3 with reference TRBV25-1 and TRBJ2-5 gives the whole variable domain EADIYQTPRYLVIGTGKKITLECSQTMGHDKMYWYQQDPGMELHLIHYSYGVNSTEKGDLSSESTVSRIRTEHFPLTLESARPSHTSQYLCASSDPGKETQYFGPGTRLLVL.

The V and J genes are TRBV5-1 and TRBJ2-1. This CDR3 has 13 residues. CDR1 and CDR2 from the germline V gene are SGHRS and YFSETQ. The CDR3 is CASSLDTYNEQFF.